This T cell receptor (beta chain) was sequenced during a study of T cell responses to AZD1222 COVID-19 vaccine. Study results and limitations: Clonal diversity was possibly underestimated, and white British individuals and females predominated among donors.

Sequencing was performed with immunoSEQ multiplex PCR; in TCRdb, only in-frame clones are kept and a portion is missing. The sample has about 140,000 clones, about nine tenths seen once. V lost 5 bases to trimming and J lost 2 bases; unmatched junction nucleotides: 6. In germline, CDR1 is SGHRS, CDR2 YFSETQ. The CDR3 runs to 14 residues. To note about this clone: What it binds is not known.

The TCR sequence derives from an adult in good health. The specimen comprised peripheral blood, sampled on day 0 of AZD1222 vaccination. The chain is built from TRBV5-1 and TRBJ1-1; 7 bases map to TRBD1. The CDR3 region is CASRAGTENTEAFF. CDR3 nucleotide sequence: TGCGCCAGCAGGGCCGGGACAGAAAACACTGAAGCTTTCTTT.